The TCR beta chain under discussion was sequenced for a study of vaccination and CD4 T cells after COVID-19. Specified time point: late sampling 161 to 241 days after vaccination in three convalescent patients. Sample treatment: roughly 11-day PBMC culture with coronavirus spike peptide pools or control peptides (ViraFEST assay). A few counts support this clonotype. Antigen: not known. Cultured CD4+ T cells had their DNA profiled by the Oncomine TCR Beta short-read assay. TCRdb reprocessed the PCR reads via MiXCR and lists one record per CDR3 protein. The profile covers around 23,000 distinct CDR3 sequences, with less than 35% appearing a single time and around 10% taken by the ten largest. Sequences were derived from CD4+ T cells from blood, cultured in vitro, sampled about 7 months after SARS-CoV-2 vaccination. The sequence was collected from a human donor who had recovered from COVID-19.

The CDR3 coding sequence is TGTGCCAGCAGCTTAAGGCGCTCGGGGGATACGCAGTATTTT. This encodes CASSLRRSGDTQYF. The chain links TRBV7-3 to TRBJ2-3, with a weak D call TRBD2 (5 bases). Trimming shortened V by 1 base and J by 6 bases, and 11 bases separated the two germline ends. Germline values: CDR1 SGHTA, CDR2 FQGTGA. The CDR3 extends over 14 amino acids.